Listed below are T cell receptor beta chains from one sample, sequenced in a study of PD-1 blockade in classical Hodgkin lymphoma. Only in-frame clones appear in the TCRdb table, and some are missing; sequencing was by immunoSEQ multiplex PCR. The table records 98,000 or so clones, about 88% of them present only once. Specimen: peripheral blood mononuclear cells (PBMCs), collected before the second cycle of nivolumab. The receptors derive from a human donor with classical Hodgkin lymphoma. CDR3s include the opening cysteine and the closing phenylalanine or tryptophan. Each record gives: J gene, V gene, D gene, CDR3 DNA, CDR3 protein. The D gene is left open where the match is weak.

TRBJ1-4 TRBV7-8 - TGTGCCAGCAGCCTTCGGGCCACTCTAAGGGAAAAACTGTTTTTT CASSLRATLREKLFF
TRBJ1-2 TRBV15 - TGTGCCACCTCCGGGGGCTATGGCTACACCTTC CATSGGYGYTF
TRBJ2-5 TRBV5-1 - TGCGCCAGCAGCTTGGGGGGGACCCAAGAGACCCAGTACTTC CASSLGGTQETQYF
TRBJ1-5 TRBV5-6 - TGTGCCAGCAGCTTGATTGTTGGTGGCAGGCTCCATCAGCCCCAGCATTTT CASSLIVGGRLHQPQHF
TRBJ1-1 TRBV18 TRBD1 TGTGCCAGCTCACCCGGGGACAGGGGCCCTGAAGCTTTCTTT CASSPGDRGPEAFF
TRBJ2-7 TRBV6-6 - TGTGCCAGCAGTTACGGCAGGGAGAGCGAGCAGTACTTC CASSYGRESEQYF
TRBJ1-4 TRBV30 - TGTGCCTGGAGTGTCCCGGAGAAGGAAAAACTGTTTTTT CAWSVPEKEKLFF
TRBJ2-7 TRBV19 - TGTGCCAGTAGAGGGGCAGGGAACTACGAGCAGTACTTC CASRGAGNYEQYF
TRBJ1-5 TRBV7-8 - TGTGCCAGCAGCTTAGGACCGGGGCTGAGCAATCAGCCCCAGCATTTT CASSLGPGLSNQPQHF
TRBJ2-1 TRBV30 TRBD2 TGTGCCGGCACCTCATGGCTAGCGGGAGTAGATGGGAAGAATGAGCAGTTCTTC CAGTSWLAGVDGKNEQFF
TRBJ1-1 TRBV7-8 - TGTGCCAGCAGCTTAATTCCCAGGAACACTGAAGCTTTCTTT CASSLIPRNTEAFF
TRBJ2-2 TRBV5-5 TRBD2 TGTGCCAGCAGCTTCGGGGCGGGAGGCACCGGGGAGCTGTTTTTT CASSFGAGGTGELFF
TRBJ1-2 TRBV2 - TGTGCCAGCAATGGGGGCGACTATGGCTACACCTTC CASNGGDYGYTF
TRBJ2-5 TRBV7-2 - TGTGCCAGCAGCTTACGATCGGGGCGCGTAGAGACCCAGTACTTC CASSLRSGRVETQYF
TRBJ2-7 TRBV28 TRBD2 TGTGCCAGCAGTCTCGTGGCGGGAGGTACCGAGCAGTACTTC CASSLVAGGTEQYF
TRBJ2-1 TRBV27 - TGTGCCAGCAGAGTAGCCTTCGGGGTCTACAATGAGCAGTTCTTC CASRVAFGVYNEQFF
TRBJ1-1 TRBV7-6 - TGTGCCAGCAGCTTGTATTACAGGGTGAACACTGAAGCTTTCTTT CASSLYYRVNTEAFF
TRBJ2-5 TRBV25-1 TRBD2 TGTGCCAGCAGTGAATGGGGGGGAGAGACCCAGTACTTC CASSEWGGETQYF
TRBJ1-2 TRBV10-3 - TGTGCCATCAGTGAATTTGGAGATCGGGTAAACTATGGCTACACCTTC CAISEFGDRVNYGYTF
TRBJ2-3 TRBV12-5 - TGTGCTAGTGGTTTGTCATCAACTAGCACAGATACGCAGTATTTT CASGLSSTSTDTQYF
TRBJ2-5 TRBV4-1 - TGCGCCAGCAGCCAAGATGACAGACTCCAATTTGAGACCCAGTACTTC CASSQDDRLQFETQYF
TRBJ1-2 TRBV19 - TGTGCCAGTAGCATCAGCGGGCGCAGGGACCTTGGCTACACCTTC CASSISGRRDLGYTF
TRBJ1-4 TRBV4-2 - TGTGCCAGCAGCCAAGATCTGGGGGATAAACTGTTTTTT CASSQDLGDKLFF